A single sample is the source of the 20 T cell receptor beta chains below, sequenced in a study of T cells in Graves' hyperthyroidism and ophthalmopathy. What was amplified from RNA transcripts were TCR beta CDR3 regions. The HTBI set primed first-round TCR CDR3 RT-PCR. One entry per CDR3 protein, called by TCRdb with MiXCR from the multiplex PCR reads. The sample carries roughly 720,000 distinct CDR3 sequences, 15% to 20% recorded once. The sample consisted of blood. These receptors all stem from a man aged 50 or older with Graves' hyperthyroidism.

This clonotype was detected many times. J is TRBJ2-7 and V is TRBV30; D not certain. This CDR3 is built from 13 residues. V gave up 0 bases and J gave up 6 bases, with 12 bases separating them. Germline CDR1 reads GTSNPN; CDR2 reads SVGIG (reference sequence). CDR3 nucleotide sequence: TGTGCCTGGAGTGTACTTAGGAACCCCGAGCAGTACTTC. Amino acid sequence: CAWSVLRNPEQYF.

The rearrangement links TRBV7-3 to TRBJ2-2; D unresolved. V was clipped by 5 bases and J by 6 bases, with 16 bases between them. Germline CDR1 SGHTA, CDR2 FQGTGA. CDR3 length equals 15 residues. CDR3 amino acids: CASSLYGPTSGELFF. The CDR3, as DNA: TGTGCCAGCAGCCTCTACGGCCCCACTTCCGGGGAGCTGTTTTTT.

This clonotype came up many times. The V and J genes are TRBV6-2 or TRBV6-3 and TRBJ2-1; D assignment may be TRBD1 or TRBD2 (5 bases each). V gave up 3 bases and J gave up 0 bases, with 12 bases separating them. Germline CDR1 MNHEY, CDR2 SVGEGT. CDR3 length equals 16 residues. This chain's CDR3 is CASSYRDLSSYNEQFF. DNA for the CDR3: TGTGCCAGCAGTTATCGGGACCTGAGCTCCTACAATGAGCAGTTCTTC.

This clonotype was seen many times. This chain uses TRBV27 with TRBJ2-2; 7 nucleotides line up with TRBD2. The CDR3 sequence is 17 residues long. The trim removed 0 bases at V and 1 base at J, leaving 5 bases unmatched. The V gene's germline CDR1 is MNHEY and CDR2 SMNVEV (reference sequence). CDR3 sequence: CASSLSKGGLNTGELFF. The CDR3 region has the DNA TGTGCCAGCAGTTTATCAAAGGGAGGGCTGAACACCGGGGAGCTGTTTTTT.

This clonotype was seen only a few times. This chain connects TRBV7-6 to TRBJ1-1; D is unresolved. From germline, CDR1 is SGHVS and CDR2 FNYEAQ. V lost 1 base and J 5 bases, leaving 8 bases between the germline ends. The CDR3 extends over 13 amino acids. In DNA form, the CDR3 reads TGTGCCAGCAGCTTAGGAGAGAGGACTGAAGCTTTCTTT. Translation gives CASSLGERTEAFF.

The rearrangement uses TRBV19 and TRBJ1-5; D not certain. Trimming removed 0 bases at V and 3 bases at J, with 12 bases between. The CDR3 consists of 16 residues. Germline CDR1 is LNHDA and CDR2 is SQIVND (reference sequence). The CDR3 region has the DNA TGTGCCAGTAGTATAGACGGTCAGGCACACAATCAGCCCCAGCATTTT. It codes for CASSIDGQAHNQPQHF.

This clonotype was picked up a small number of times. CDR3 amino acids: CASVEGGTEAFF. The DNA of the CDR3 is TGTGCCAGCGTGGAAGGGGGCACTGAAGCTTTCTTT. The J gene is TRBJ1-1, the V gene TRBV28; a possible D gene is TRBD1 (6 bases). This CDR3 spans 12 amino acids. Per germline, CDR1 MDHEN and CDR2 SYDVKM. Trimming shortened V by 8 bases and J by 4 bases, and 11 bases separated the two germline ends.

This chain uses TRBV6-5 with TRBJ1-6; 7 bases fit TRBD1. Germline V CDR1 and CDR2: MNHEY, SVGAGI. CDR3 length equals 17 residues. J was trimmed by 7 bases and V by 0 bases; bases with no gene match: 9. The CDR3 is CASSYSKSGGFNSPLHF. The CDR3 bases are TGTGCCAGCAGTTACTCGAAATCAGGGGGATTCAATTCACCCCTCCACTTT.

In its sample, this clonotype was seen a few times. This rearrangement joins TRBV29-1 to TRBJ2-7; D might be TRBD1 (6 bases). Germline V gene sequence: CDR1 SQVTM, CDR2 ANQGSEA. Trimming stripped 0 bases from V and 7 bases from J, with 10 bases between. There are 12 residues in the CDR3. The CDR3 reads CSVEEETGEQYF. CDR3 coding DNA: TGCAGCGTTGAAGAGGAAACAGGGGAGCAGTACTTC.

The chain combines TRBV29-1 with TRBJ2-7, with TRBD1 identical over 8 bases. CDR3 size: 15 residues. V shed 2 bases, J shed 2 bases, and the junction held 8 bases outside the gene matches. Germline V gives CDR1 SQVTM, CDR2 ANQGSEA. The CDR3 sequence is CSVEISDRAAYEQYF. CDR3 sequence (DNA): TGCAGCGTTGAAATCTCGGACAGGGCGGCCTACGAGCAGTACTTC.

This clonotype was found many times. V gene TRBV7-9 combines with J gene TRBJ2-4; 7 positions match TRBD1. The CDR3 consists of 15 residues. The V gene's germline CDR1 is SEHNR and CDR2 FQNEAQ (reference sequence). Trimming removed 4 bases from V and 4 bases from J; junction bases left unmatched: 7. Here the CDR3 DNA reads TGTGCCAGCAGCTCTGGGACAGAAAATAAAAACATTCAGTACTTC. This codes for CASSSGTENKNIQYF.

This clonotype was observed a few times. The genes are TRBV5-6 and TRBJ2-7; 7 bases agree with TRBD2. J lost 5 bases, V lost 6 bases, and 14 bases had no gene match. This CDR3 comprises 15 residues. Germline CDR1 SGHDT, CDR2 YYEEEE. The CDR3 nucleotides are TGTGCCAGCACTCCCGCCGGGCCTGGGGGGGACGAGCAGTACTTC. Translation: CASTPAGPGGDEQYF.

This clonotype has more than one count but fewer than ten. The V gene is TRBV7-2, the J gene TRBJ2-3; no firm D call. CDR3 length equals 15 residues. Germline V CDR1 and CDR2: SGHTA, FQGNSA. Between the trimmed V and J ends, which lost 5 bases and 5 bases, there was a span of 17 bases. CDR3 in DNA: TGTGCCAGCAGCCTTACCTCAGGAGCCCAAGATACGCAGTATTTT. Amino acid sequence: CASSLTSGAQDTQYF.

The table lists this clonotype with many counts. The CDR3 coding sequence is TGCAGTGCTAGAGGTGCTAGCGAATCCTACGAGCAGTACTTC. Its protein product is CSARGASESYEQYF. The chain joins TRBV20-1 to TRBJ2-7, with D maybe TRBD2 (6 bases). V lost 1 base, J lost 1 base, and 11 bases lay in between. Per germline, CDR1 DFQATT and CDR2 SNEGSKA (reference sequence). CDR3 length equals 14 residues.

The rearrangement links TRBV5-1 to TRBJ2-5; the D gene is possibly TRBD1 (6 bases). V lost 3 bases and J 10 bases, leaving 13 bases between the germline ends. Germline V lookup: CDR1 SGHRS, CDR2 YFSETQ. The CDR3 sequence is 12 residues long. The CDR3 DNA is TGCGCCAGCAGCTATTTCCCGGGACACCAGTACTTC. Residues: CASSYFPGHQYF.

The table lists this clonotype with many counts. V and J are TRBV7-9 and TRBJ2-7; no definite D call. CDR3 length: 13 residues. Germline V CDR1 and CDR2: SEHNR, FQNEAQ (reference sequence). The V end lost 4 bases, the J end lost 1 base, and 8 bases lay between the germline ends. The CDR3 region has the DNA TGTGCCAGCAGCTCCCCGGAATCCTACGAGCAGTACTTC. Translating it yields CASSSPESYEQYF.

The rearrangement links TRBV6-1 to TRBJ2-7; possibly TRBD2 for D (6 bases). Germline V gene lookup returns CDR1 MNHNS and CDR2 SASEGT. Trimming stripped 6 bases from V and 0 bases from J, with 15 bases between. The CDR3 loop spans 15 amino acids. The CDR3 region has the DNA TGTGCCAGCAGCCACTCGGGGGTGGGCTCCTACGAGCAGTACTTC. It encodes CASSHSGVGSYEQYF.

This clonotype was picked up a small number of times. The V call is TRBV25-1, the J call TRBJ2-2; TRBD1 agrees at 7 bases. The CDR3 runs 15 residues. Germline values: CDR1 MGHDK, CDR2 SYGVNS. With V trimmed by 6 bases and J by 3 bases, 7 bases remained unmatched. The CDR3 region is CASRSTGVDTGELFF. Here the CDR3 DNA reads TGTGCCAGCAGATCTACAGGGGTCGACACCGGGGAGCTGTTTTTT.

At least ten counts were recorded for this clonotype. A single base separates this from a much larger clone, so it may be a read error. This chain uses TRBV7-9 with TRBJ2-1; 14 bases are a match to TRBD2. CDR1 and CDR2 (germline): SEHNR, FQNEAQ (reference sequence). V was clipped by 6 bases and J by 6 bases; unmatched bases: 4. The CDR3 consists of 15 residues. The CDR3 loop reads CASSLTSGRVNEQFF. CDR3 nucleotides: TGTGCCAGCAGTTTGACTAGCGGGAGGGTCAATGAGCAGTTCTTC.

The V call is TRBV28, the J call TRBJ1-4; D is possibly TRBD1 (5 bases). V lost 2 bases, J lost 2 bases, and 12 bases lay in between. The CDR3 loop spans 16 amino acids. In germline, CDR1 is MDHEN, CDR2 SYDVKM. This chain's CDR3 is CASSLPGLETNEKLFF. In nucleotides, the CDR3 is TGTGCCAGCAGTTTACCGGGGCTAGAGACTAATGAAAAACTGTTTTTT.